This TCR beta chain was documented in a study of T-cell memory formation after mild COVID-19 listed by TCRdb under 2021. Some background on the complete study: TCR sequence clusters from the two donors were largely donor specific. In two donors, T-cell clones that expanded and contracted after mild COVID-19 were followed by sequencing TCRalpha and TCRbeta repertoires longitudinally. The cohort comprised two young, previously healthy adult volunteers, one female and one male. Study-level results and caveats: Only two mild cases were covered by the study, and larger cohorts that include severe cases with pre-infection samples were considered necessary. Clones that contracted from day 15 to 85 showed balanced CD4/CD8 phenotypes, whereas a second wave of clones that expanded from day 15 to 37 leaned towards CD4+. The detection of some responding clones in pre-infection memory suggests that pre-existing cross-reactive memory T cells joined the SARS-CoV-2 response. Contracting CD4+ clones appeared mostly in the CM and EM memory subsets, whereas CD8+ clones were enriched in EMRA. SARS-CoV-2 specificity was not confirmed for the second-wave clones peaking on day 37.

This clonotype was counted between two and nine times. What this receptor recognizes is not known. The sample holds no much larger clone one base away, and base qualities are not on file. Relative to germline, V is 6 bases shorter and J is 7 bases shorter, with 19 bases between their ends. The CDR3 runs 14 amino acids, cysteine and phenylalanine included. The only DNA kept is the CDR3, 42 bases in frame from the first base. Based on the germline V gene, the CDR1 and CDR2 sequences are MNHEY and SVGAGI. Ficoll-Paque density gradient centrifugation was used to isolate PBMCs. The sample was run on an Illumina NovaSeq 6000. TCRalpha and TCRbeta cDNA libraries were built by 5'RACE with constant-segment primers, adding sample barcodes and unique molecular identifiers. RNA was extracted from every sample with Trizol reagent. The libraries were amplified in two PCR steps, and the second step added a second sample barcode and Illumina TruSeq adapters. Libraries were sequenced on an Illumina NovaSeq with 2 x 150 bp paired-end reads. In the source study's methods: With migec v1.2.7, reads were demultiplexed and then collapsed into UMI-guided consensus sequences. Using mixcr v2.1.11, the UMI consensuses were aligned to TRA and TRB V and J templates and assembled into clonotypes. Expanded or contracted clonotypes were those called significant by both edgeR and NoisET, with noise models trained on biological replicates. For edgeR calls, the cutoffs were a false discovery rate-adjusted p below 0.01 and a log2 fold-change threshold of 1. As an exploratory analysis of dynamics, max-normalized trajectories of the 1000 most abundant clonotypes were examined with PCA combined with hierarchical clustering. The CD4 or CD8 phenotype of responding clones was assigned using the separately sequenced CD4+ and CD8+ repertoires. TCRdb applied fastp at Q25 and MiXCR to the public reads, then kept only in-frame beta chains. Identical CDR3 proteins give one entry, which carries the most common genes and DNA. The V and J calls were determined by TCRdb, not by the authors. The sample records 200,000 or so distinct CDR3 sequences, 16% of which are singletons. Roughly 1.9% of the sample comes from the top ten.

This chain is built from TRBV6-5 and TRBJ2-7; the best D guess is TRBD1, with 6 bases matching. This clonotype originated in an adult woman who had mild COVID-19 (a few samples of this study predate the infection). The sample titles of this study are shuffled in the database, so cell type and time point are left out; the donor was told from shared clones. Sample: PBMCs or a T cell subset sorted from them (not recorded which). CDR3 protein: CASSSGTPTGEQYF. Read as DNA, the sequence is TGTGCCAGCAGCTCCGGGACACCTACGGGGGAGCAGTACTTC.